This T cell receptor beta chain was captured in a study of PD-1 blockade in classical Hodgkin lymphoma. The protocol was immunoSEQ multiplex PCR, while the TCRdb copy is restricted to in-frame clones and leaves out a portion. The sample has about 110,000 clones; 89% are singletons. All patients relapsed after autologous stem cell transplantation, and brentuximab vedotin exposure varied. This TCR came from a human donor with classical Hodgkin lymphoma. Material: peripheral blood mononuclear cells (PBMCs), obtained before the second cycle of nivolumab.

The CDR3 DNA is TGTGCCAGCAGCGCTGGACAGGGGAGATACAATGAGCAGTTCTTC. It specifies CASSAGQGRYNEQFF. The chain uses TRBV7-6 and TRBJ2-1; 9 bases agree with TRBD1. CDR3 length: 15 residues. V was clipped by 5 bases and J by 4 bases; unmatched bases: 6. Germline-derived CDR1 and CDR2 are SGHVS and FNYEAQ.